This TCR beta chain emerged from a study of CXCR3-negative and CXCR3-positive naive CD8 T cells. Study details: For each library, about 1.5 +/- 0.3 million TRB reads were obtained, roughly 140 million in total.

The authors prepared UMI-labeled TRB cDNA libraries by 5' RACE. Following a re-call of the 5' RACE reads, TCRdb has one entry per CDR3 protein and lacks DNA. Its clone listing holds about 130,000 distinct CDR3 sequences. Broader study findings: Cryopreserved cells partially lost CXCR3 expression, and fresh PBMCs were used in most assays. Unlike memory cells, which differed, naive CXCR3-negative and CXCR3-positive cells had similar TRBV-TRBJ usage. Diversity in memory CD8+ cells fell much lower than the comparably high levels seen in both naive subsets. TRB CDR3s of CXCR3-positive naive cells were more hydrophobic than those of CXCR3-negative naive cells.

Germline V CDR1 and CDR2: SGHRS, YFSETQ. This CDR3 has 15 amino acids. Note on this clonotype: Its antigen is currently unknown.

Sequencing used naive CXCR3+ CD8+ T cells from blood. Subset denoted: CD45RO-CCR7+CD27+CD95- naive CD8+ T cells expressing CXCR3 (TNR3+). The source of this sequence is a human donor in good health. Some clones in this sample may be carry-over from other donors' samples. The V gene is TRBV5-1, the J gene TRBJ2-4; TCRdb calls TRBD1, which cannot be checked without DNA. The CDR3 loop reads CASSPQTGGSNIQYF.